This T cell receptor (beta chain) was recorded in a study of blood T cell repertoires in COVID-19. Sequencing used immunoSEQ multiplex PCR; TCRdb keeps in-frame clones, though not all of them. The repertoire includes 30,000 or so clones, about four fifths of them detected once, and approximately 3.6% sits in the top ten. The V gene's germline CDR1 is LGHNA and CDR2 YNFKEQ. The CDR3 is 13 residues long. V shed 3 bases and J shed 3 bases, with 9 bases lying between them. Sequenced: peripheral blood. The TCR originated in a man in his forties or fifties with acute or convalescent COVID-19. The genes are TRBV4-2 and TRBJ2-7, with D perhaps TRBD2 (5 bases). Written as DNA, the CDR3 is TGTGCCAGCAGCCACGTTCGGGACTACGAGCAGTACTTC. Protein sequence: CASSHVRDYEQYF.